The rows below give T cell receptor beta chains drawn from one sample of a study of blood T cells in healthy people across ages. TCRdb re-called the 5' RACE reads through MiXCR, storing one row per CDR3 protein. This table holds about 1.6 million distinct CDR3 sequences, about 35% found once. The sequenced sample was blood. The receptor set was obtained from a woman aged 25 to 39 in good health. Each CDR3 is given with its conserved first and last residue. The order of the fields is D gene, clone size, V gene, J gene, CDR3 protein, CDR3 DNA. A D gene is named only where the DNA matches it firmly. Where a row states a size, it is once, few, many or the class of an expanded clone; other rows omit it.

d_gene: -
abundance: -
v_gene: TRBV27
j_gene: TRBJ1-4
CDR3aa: CASRQAPLGEKLFF
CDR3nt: TGTGCCAGCAGGCAGGCCCCTCTTGGTGAAAAACTGTTTTTT

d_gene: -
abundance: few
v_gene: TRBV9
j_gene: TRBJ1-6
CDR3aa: CASSVGTEGVPLHF
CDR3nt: TGTGCCAGCAGCGTAGGGACCGAGGGAGTACCCCTCCACTTT

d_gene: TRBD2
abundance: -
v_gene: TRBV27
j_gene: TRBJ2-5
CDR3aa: CASASGGDGEQYF
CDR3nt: TGTGCCAGTGCTAGCGGGGGGGACGGGGAGCAGTACTTC

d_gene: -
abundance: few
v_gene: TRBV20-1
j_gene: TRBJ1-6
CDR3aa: CSAAPPQGPNSPLHF
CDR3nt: TGCAGTGCTGCCCCTCCTCAGGGGCCAAATTCACCCCTCCACTTT

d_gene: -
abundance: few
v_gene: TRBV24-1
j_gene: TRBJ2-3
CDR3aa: CAIEGAVTDTQYF
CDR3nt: TGTGCCATCGAAGGAGCGGTCACAGATACGCAGTATTTT

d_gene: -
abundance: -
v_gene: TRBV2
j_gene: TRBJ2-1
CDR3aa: CASSDSLGIGFF
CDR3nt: TGTGCCAGCAGTGACTCCCTGGGGATAGGGTTCTTC

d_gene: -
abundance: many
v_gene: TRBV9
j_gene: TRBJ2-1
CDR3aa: CASSVTRQSYNEQFF
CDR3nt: TGTGCCAGCAGCGTAACCCGACAGTCCTACAATGAGCAGTTCTTC

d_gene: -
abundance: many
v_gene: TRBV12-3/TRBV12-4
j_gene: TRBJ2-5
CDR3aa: CASSPDGSQETQYF
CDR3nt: TGTGCCAGCAGCCCTGACGGTAGCCAAGAGACCCAGTACTTC

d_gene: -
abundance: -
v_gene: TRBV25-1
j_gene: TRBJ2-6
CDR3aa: CASSSPDSRSVSGANVLTF
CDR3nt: TGTGCCAGCAGCTCCCCGGACTCTCGGTCTGTCTCTGGGGCCAACGTCCTGACTTTC

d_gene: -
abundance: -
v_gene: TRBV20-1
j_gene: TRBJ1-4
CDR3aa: CSARDPGTEKLFF
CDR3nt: TGCAGTGCTAGAGATCCAGGGACTGAAAAACTGTTTTTT

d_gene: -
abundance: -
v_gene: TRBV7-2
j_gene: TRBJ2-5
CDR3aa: CASNSQGGGSETQYF
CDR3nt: TGTGCCAGCAACTCACAGGGTGGCGGGAGTGAGACCCAGTACTTC

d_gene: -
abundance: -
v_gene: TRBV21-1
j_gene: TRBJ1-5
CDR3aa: CASSKEDRPNNQPQHF
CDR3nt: TGTGCCAGCAGCAAAGAGGATCGACCGAACAATCAGCCCCAGCATTTT

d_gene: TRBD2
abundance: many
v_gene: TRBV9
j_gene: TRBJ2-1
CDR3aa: CASSALAGGLYNEQFF
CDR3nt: TGTGCCAGCAGCGCCCTTGCGGGGGGGCTGTACAATGAGCAGTTCTTC

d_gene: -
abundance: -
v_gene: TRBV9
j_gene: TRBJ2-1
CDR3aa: CASSVQDRKYNEQFF
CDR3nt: TGTGCCAGCAGCGTACAGGACAGAAAATACAATGAGCAGTTCTTC

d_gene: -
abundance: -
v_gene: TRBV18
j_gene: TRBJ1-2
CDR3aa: CASSPNTVNYGYTF
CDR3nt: TGTGCCAGCTCACCCAATACGGTTAACTATGGCTACACCTTC

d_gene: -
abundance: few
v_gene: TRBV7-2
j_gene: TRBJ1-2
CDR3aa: CASSFSGEGYTF
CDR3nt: TGTGCCAGCAGCTTCTCGGGGGAAGGCTACACCTTC

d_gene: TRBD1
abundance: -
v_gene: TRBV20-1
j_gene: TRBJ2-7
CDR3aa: CSARTGLYIPTYEQYF
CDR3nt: TGCAGTGCTAGGACAGGGTTGTACATCCCCACCTACGAGCAGTACTTC

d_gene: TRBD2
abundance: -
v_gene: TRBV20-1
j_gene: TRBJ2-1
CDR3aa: CSAFKRGGNEQFF
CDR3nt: TGCAGTGCTTTCAAGCGGGGGGGCAATGAGCAGTTCTTC

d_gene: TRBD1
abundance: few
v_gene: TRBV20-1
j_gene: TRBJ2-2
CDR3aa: CSARDGGQATGELFF
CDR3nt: TGCAGTGCTAGAGACGGAGGACAGGCGACCGGGGAGCTGTTTTTT

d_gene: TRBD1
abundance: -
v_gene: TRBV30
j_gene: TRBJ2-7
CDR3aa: CAWSIPRDRAYEQYF
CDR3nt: TGTGCCTGGAGTATCCCCCGGGACAGGGCCTACGAGCAGTACTTC

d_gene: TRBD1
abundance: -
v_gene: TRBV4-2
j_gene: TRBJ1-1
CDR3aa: CASSQPGRGSEAFF
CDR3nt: TGTGCCAGCAGCCAACCAGGCAGGGGGTCTGAAGCTTTCTTT

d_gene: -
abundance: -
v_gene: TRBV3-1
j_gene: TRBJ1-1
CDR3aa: CASSQPKDGDTEAFF
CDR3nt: TGTGCCAGCAGCCAACCTAAGGACGGGGACACTGAAGCTTTCTTT

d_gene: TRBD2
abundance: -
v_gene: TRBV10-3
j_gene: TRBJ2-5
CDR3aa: CAISVTSGRVETQYF
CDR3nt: TGTGCCATCAGTGTGACTAGCGGGAGGGTTGAGACCCAGTACTTC

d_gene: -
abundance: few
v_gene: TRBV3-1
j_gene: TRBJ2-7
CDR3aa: CASSQGLIEQYF
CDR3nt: TGTGCCAGCAGCCAAGGACTTATCGAGCAGTACTTC

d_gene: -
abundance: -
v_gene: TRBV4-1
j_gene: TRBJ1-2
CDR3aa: CASSQDRGGSSYGYTF
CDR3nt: TGCGCCAGCAGCCAAGATCGGGGGGGGTCGAGCTATGGCTACACCTTC

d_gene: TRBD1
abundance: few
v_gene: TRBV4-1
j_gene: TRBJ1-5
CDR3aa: CASSHGGTGIYQPQHF
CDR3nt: TGCGCCAGCAGCCACGGCGGGACAGGGATTTATCAGCCCCAGCATTTT

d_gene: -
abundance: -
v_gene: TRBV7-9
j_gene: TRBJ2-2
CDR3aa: CAGSLNKGEELFF
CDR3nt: TGTGCCGGCAGCTTAAATAAGGGGGAGGAGCTGTTTTTT

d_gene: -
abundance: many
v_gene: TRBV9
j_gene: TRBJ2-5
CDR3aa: CASSVQEGRQETQYF
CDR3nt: TGTGCCAGCAGCGTCCAGGAGGGGCGGCAAGAGACCCAGTACTTC

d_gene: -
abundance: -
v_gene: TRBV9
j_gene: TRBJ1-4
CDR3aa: CASSVAAKGGEKLFF
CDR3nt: TGTGCCAGCAGCGTAGCGGCGAAGGGCGGTGAAAAACTGTTTTTT

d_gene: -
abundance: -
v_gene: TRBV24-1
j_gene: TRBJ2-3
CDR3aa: CATSDVRGRGTTRTDTQYF
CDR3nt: TGTGCCACCAGTGATGTAAGGGGGAGAGGGACCACGCGCACAGATACGCAGTATTTT

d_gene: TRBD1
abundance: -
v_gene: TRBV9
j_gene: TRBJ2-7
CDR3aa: CASSVDRGGIYEQYF
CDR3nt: TGTGCCAGCAGCGTAGACAGGGGCGGTATCTACGAGCAGTACTTC

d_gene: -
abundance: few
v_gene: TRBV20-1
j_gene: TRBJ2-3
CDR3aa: CSARGWGSTDTQYF
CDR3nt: TGCAGTGCTAGAGGGTGGGGGAGCACAGATACGCAGTATTTT

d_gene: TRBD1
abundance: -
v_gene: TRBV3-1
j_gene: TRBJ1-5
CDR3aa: CASSPGQVVGPQHF
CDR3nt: TGTGCCAGCAGCCCGGGACAGGTCGTTGGGCCCCAGCATTTT

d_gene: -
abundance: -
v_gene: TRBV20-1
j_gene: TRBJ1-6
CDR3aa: CSARPLGGSSYNSPLHF
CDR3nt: TGCAGTGCTAGGCCCTTGGGGGGTAGCTCCTATAATTCACCCCTCCACTTT

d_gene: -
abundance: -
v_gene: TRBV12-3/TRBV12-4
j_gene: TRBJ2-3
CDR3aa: CASSTGTTTDADAQYF
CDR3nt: TGTGCCAGCAGTACCGGGACGACTACGGACGCAGATGCGCAGTATTTT

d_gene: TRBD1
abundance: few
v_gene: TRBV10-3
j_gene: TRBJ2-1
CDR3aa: CAISPDRDNEQFF
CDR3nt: TGTGCCATCAGTCCTGACAGGGATAATGAGCAGTTCTTC

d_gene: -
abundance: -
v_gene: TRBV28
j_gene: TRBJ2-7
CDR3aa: CASSLDWTSYEQYF
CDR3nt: TGTGCCAGCAGTTTAGACTGGACCTCCTACGAGCAGTACTTC

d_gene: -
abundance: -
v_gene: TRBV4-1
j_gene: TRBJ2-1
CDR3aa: CASSQGQRWEQFF
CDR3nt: TGCGCCAGCAGCCAAGGACAGCGTTGGGAGCAGTTCTTC

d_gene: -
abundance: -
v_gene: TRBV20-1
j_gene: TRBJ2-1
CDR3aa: CSAGGGGRNNEQFF
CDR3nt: TGCAGTGCTGGCGGGGGCGGACGCAACAATGAGCAGTTCTTC

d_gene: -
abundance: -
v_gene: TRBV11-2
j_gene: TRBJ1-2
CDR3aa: CASSLTGRQILNGGYTF
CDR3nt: TGTGCCAGCAGCTTGACCGGACGGCAGATCCTTAATGGAGGCTACACCTTC

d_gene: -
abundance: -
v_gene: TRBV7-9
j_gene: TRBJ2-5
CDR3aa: CASDTPRKQETQYF
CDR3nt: TGTGCCAGCGATACGCCGCGGAAACAAGAGACCCAGTACTTC

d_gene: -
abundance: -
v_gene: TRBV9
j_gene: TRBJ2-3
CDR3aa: CASSPGDSEDTQYF
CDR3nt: TGTGCCAGCAGCCCAGGGGATAGCGAGGATACGCAGTATTTT

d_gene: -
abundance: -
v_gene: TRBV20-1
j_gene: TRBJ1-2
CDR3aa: CSARERRQSYGYTF
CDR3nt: TGCAGTGCTAGAGAGAGGAGACAGAGCTATGGCTACACCTTC

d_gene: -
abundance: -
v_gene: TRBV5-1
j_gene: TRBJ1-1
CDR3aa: CASSSSSGSGTEAFF
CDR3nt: TGCGCCAGCAGCTCCTCATCAGGCTCGGGCACTGAAGCTTTCTTT

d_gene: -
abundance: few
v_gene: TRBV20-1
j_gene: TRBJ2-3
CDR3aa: CSASRLSDTQYF
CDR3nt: TGCAGTGCTAGCAGGCTGTCAGATACGCAGTATTTT

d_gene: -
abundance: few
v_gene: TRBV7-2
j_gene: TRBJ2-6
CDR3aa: CAGSSRTESSGANVLTF
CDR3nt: TGTGCCGGCAGCTCCAGGACAGAAAGCTCTGGGGCCAACGTCCTGACTTTC

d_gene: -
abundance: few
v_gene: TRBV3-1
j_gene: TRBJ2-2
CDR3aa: CASSLDGELFF
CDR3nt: TGTGCCAGCAGCCTGGACGGGGAGCTGTTTTTT

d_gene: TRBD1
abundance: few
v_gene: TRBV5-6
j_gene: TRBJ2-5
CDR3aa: CASSPGQRYQETQYF
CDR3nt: TGTGCCAGCAGTCCGGGACAGCGGTACCAAGAGACCCAGTACTTC